This T cell receptor (beta chain) was identified in a study of blood T cell repertoires in COVID-19. Study overall: The United States, Italy and Spain provided the acute and convalescent COVID-19 samples. The cDNA or gDNA used as material had been derived from T cells, B-cell-depleted T cells, or PBMCs.

In the original analysis: From reference gene primer amplification, estimates of nucleated cell counts were derived. Generated by immunoSEQ multiplex PCR, the TCRdb table keeps only in-frame clones and is missing some. Clone size and the V and J calls come from that table; the DNA yielded D and trimming. The sample consists of roughly 150,000 clones, more than 75% of them appearing once. The CDR3 spans 22 residues. V usage is TRBV1 and J usage is TRBJ2-2; the D call in the table, TRBD2, was not verified against the DNA. TRBV1 is listed as a pseudogene. This receptor was identified in a man aged 60-69 years with acute or convalescent COVID-19. Sequencing was performed on peripheral blood. CDR3 amino acids: CTSSQVLFTEGRFLLDTGELFF. CDR3 bases: TGCACCAGCAGCCAAGTTTTATTCACCGAGGGCCGTTTCCTTTTGGACACCGGGGAGCTGTTTTTT.